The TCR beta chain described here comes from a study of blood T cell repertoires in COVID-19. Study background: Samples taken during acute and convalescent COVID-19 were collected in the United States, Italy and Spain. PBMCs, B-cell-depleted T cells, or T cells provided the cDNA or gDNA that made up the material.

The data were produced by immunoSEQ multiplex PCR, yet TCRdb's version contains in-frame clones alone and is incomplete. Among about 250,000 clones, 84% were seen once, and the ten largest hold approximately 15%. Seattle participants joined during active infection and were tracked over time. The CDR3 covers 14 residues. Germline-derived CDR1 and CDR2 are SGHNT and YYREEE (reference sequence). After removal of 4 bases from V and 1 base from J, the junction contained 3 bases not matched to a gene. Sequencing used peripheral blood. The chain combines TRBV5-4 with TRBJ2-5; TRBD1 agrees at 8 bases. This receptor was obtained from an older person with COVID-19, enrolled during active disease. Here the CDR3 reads CASSTTGGQETQYF. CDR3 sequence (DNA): TGTGCCAGCAGCACCACAGGGGGCCAAGAGACCCAGTACTTC.